Included here is one T cell receptor beta chain sequence, with context. The antigen is undetermined. Sequencing input was equivalent genomic DNA from CVID and controls. TCRdb's copy holds only in-frame clones and misses some; the assay was immunoSEQ multiplex PCR. Reported are 30,000 to 40,000 clones, none seen only once; the ten largest carry over 5%. This sample is part of a study of T cell clonality in common variable immunodeficiency. Whole-study results and caveats: What drives increased CVID clonality needs T cell subpopulation sequencing. Fewer deletions and N-nucleotide insertions were reportedly seen in common variable immunodeficiency TCR beta sequences. CVID subjects showed higher TCRbeta clonality than healthy controls.

Reduced serum IgG, IgA and/or IgM plus specific antibody deficiency defined CVID. The origin of this receptor is a human donor with common variable immunodeficiency. Sequencing was performed on peripheral blood mononuclear cells.

CDR3 DNA, as far as it was read: TGTGCCAGCCTAACGGCAGGGGGCATGAACACTGAA. Its protein is CASLTAGGMNTE. The entire CDR3 protein reads CASLTAGGMNTEAFF. The chain combines TRBV5-5 with TRBJ1-1; 8 bases agree with TRBD1. Read sequence stops 3 residues before the CDR3 end, and the germline J gene provides the missing end. Germline CDR1 and CDR2: SGHKS and YYEKEE (reference sequence). The V and J ends lost 7 bases and 0 bases, in that order; junction bases with no gene match: 8. The CDR3 totals 15 residues.